This TCR beta chain was sequenced in a study of monozygotic twins with cystic fibrosis. The CDR3 spans 14 residues. Germline CDR1 and CDR2: SGHVS and FNYEAQ. V was shortened by 6 bases and J by 4 bases, with 15 bases between the two germline ends. This clone was observed once. Data came from immunoSEQ multiplex PCR; TCRdb stores just in-frame clones and leaves some out. The table records about 23,000 clones, approximately 97% of them present only once. The clonotype comes from a girl aged 10-17 years with cystic fibrosis. What was sequenced was blood. The rearrangement links TRBV7-6 to TRBJ1-1; D perhaps matches TRBD1 (5 bases). The CDR3 reads CASRQGMGSTEAFF. The CDR3 DNA follows: TGTGCCAGCAGGCAGGGTATGGGGAGCACTGAAGCTTTCTTT.